These 10 T cell receptor beta chains originate from one sample sequenced in a study of blood T cell repertoires in COVID-19. Using immunoSEQ multiplex PCR, the repertoire was profiled, and TCRdb retains in-frame clones only, with some absent. The sample carries some 150,000 clones, 60% to 85% recorded once. Sequencing was carried out using peripheral blood. These receptors were collected from a woman older than 75 with active or convalescent COVID-19.

V and J are TRBV18 and TRBJ2-1; D may be TRBD1 (5 bases). The CDR3 loop spans 16 amino acids. Germline CDR1 is KGHSH and CDR2 is LQKENI. V was cut by 4 bases and J by 0 bases, with 13 bases left in between. The CDR3 spells CASSRGAATSYNEQFF. The CDR3 DNA reads TGTGCCAGCTCACGTGGGGCAGCAACCTCCTACAATGAGCAGTTCTTC.

The rearrangement joins TRBV5-6 to TRBJ1-1, with D uncertain. This CDR3 contains 14 residues. The V gene lost 0 bases and the J gene lost 5 bases, with 11 bases spanning the gap. CDR1 and CDR2 (germline): SGHDT, YYEEEE. The CDR3 DNA is TGTGCCAGCAGCTTGGTCCCAGGACTAACTGAAGCTTTCTTT. Encoded protein: CASSLVPGLTEAFF.

This clone was detected ten times or more. V gene TRBV28 combines with J gene TRBJ1-1, with D possibly matching TRBD1 (6 bases). The V gene lost 1 base and the J gene lost 11 bases, with 8 bases spanning the gap. This CDR3 has 11 amino acids. Per the germline V gene, CDR1 is MDHEN and CDR2 is SYDVKM. CDR3 DNA: TGTGCCAGCAGTTTATACAGGGTCGCTTTCTTT. Its translation is CASSLYRVAFF.

This chain links TRBV28 with TRBJ2-5, with D tentatively TRBD2 (5 bases). Germline CDR1 MDHEN, CDR2 SYDVKM. This CDR3 contains 14 residues. Trimming shortened V by 8 bases and J by 4 bases, and 17 bases separated the two germline ends. CDR3 in amino acids: CASQDVGGGETQYF. CDR3 DNA sequence: TGTGCCAGCCAGGACGTGGGCGGAGGAGAGACCCAGTACTTC. Variable domain in full (rest from reference TRBV28 and TRBJ2-5): DVKVTQSSRYLVKRTGEKVFLECVQDMDHENMFWYRQDPGLGLRLIYFSYDVKMKEKGDIPEGYSVSREKKERFSLILESASTNQTSMYLCASQDVGGGETQYFGPGTRLLVL.

The J gene is TRBJ2-1, the V gene TRBV30, with 7 bases matching TRBD2. V gave up 2 bases and J gave up 9 bases; unmatched junction bases: 7. Germline V gene sequence: CDR1 GTSNPN, CDR2 SVGIG (reference sequence). The CDR3 covers 13 residues. In DNA, the CDR3 is TGTGCCTGGAGTCGGGGAGGGGATAGTGAGCAGTTCTTC. This gives the protein CAWSRGGDSEQFF.

V usage is TRBV2 and J usage is TRBJ1-2; a possible D gene is TRBD1 (6 bases). Trimming took off 8 bases at V and 2 bases at J, with 9 bases between the two ends. Per the germline V gene, CDR1 is SNHLY and CDR2 is FYNNEI. The CDR3 has 12 residues. The CDR3 here is CASGQKNYGYTF. For the CDR3, the DNA is TGTGCCAGCGGACAGAAAAACTATGGCTACACCTTC. Together with reference TRBV2 and TRBJ1-2, the CDR3 gives the full variable domain: EPEVTQTPSHQVTQMGQEVILRCVPISNHLYFYWYRQILGQKVEFLVSFYNNEISEKSEIFDDQFSVERPDGSNFTLKIRSTKLEDSAMYFCASGQKNYGYTFGSGTRLTVV.

The chain couples TRBV6-2 or TRBV6-3 to TRBJ1-3; the match to TRBD1 covers 9 bases. This CDR3 has 16 residues. V was pared by 4 bases and J by 2 bases, with 6 bases of the junction left unmatched. Per germline, CDR1 MNHEY and CDR2 SVGEGT. The CDR3 bases are TGTGCCAGCAGTTTCGACCGGGACAGGGCTGGAAACACCATATATTTT. Its protein product is CASSFDRDRAGNTIYF.

The chain joins TRBV4-1 to TRBJ1-4; D unclear. Germline assignment: CDR1 MGHRA and CDR2 YSYEKL. This CDR3 contains 16 residues. V was pared by 4 bases and J by 0 bases, with 12 bases between. CDR3 DNA: TGCGCCAGCAGCCGCGGAGGCATTGCAACTAATGAAAAACTGTTTTTT. Translation gives CASSRGGIATNEKLFF.

This clone has more than one count but fewer than ten. The V call is TRBV28, the J call TRBJ2-2; D perhaps matches TRBD2 (5 bases). V shed 5 bases and J shed 6 bases, with 16 bases lying between them. There are 15 residues in the CDR3. CDR1 is MDHEN, CDR2 SYDVKM, per germline. CDR3 protein: CASSGSWVSPGELFF. The CDR3 DNA reads TGTGCCAGCAGTGGGAGTTGGGTTTCCCCCGGGGAGCTGTTTTTT.

The chain couples TRBV29-1 to TRBJ1-1, with a possible D match to TRBD1 (5 bases). Germline lookup yields CDR1 SQVTM and CDR2 ANQGSEA. Trimming cost V 5 bases and J 1 base, with 11 bases left between them. The CDR3 is made up of 13 amino acids. The CDR3 DNA sequence: TGCAGCGTTACCATAGGGGCGAACACTGAAGCTTTCTTT. It codes for CSVTIGANTEAFF.